This T cell receptor beta chain was captured in a study of Graves' ophthalmopathy and Graves' hyperthyroidism. Study at large: Peripheral blood (taken before any treatment) was collected at initial diagnosis.

CDR3 regions of TCR beta were amplified from RNA transcripts. An opening RT-PCR round employed HTBI primers and preceded a second-round multiplex PCR. TCRdb processed the multiplex PCR reads anew with MiXCR; each CDR3 protein has one entry. This table has almost 750,000 distinct CDR3 sequences, approximately 40% appearing once. This clonotype was seen only a few times. What it binds is unknown. The study's findings and limits: The model forecast ophthalmopathy progression, reaching around 70% sensitivity and approximately 72% specificity. Also, most clonotypes expanded in the thyroid above 0.001 frequency appeared in blood.

V gave up 8 bases and J gave up 4 bases; unmatched junction bases: 3. The CDR3 has 12 residues. Germline V gene data show CDR1 as SEHNR and CDR2 as FQNEAQ (reference sequence). The source material was peripheral blood. V gene TRBV7-9 combines with J gene TRBJ2-3, with 7 bases identical to TRBD2. This clonotype originated in an adult man with Graves' ophthalmopathy. CDR3 residues: CASGLAADTQYF. Written as DNA, the CDR3 is TGTGCCAGCGGGCTAGCGGCAGATACGCAGTATTTT.